This entry features one T cell receptor (beta chain) sequence. This clone was observed a handful of times. Its target antigen remains unknown. No base qualities exist here, and no much larger clone lies one base off it. The donors were healthy, HIV-negative adults with no recently reported acute infections or vaccinations. Every donor was a Caucasian adult living in Nashville, Tennessee, USA. For unsorted samples, some 90 million PBMCs were counted, and genomic DNA was extracted using the QIAamp DNA Blood Mini kit. After blood collection by leukapheresis, PBMCs were isolated using Ficoll-Histopaque density gradient centrifugation and then cryopreserved in the vapor phase of liquid nitrogen. The sample belongs to a study of shared clonotypes between healthy human individuals (dated by TCRdb to 2018 to 2021). Describing the broader study: A few men and two women, aged 18 to 49 years, made up the cohort. Blood TCR repertoires of several healthy adults were deeply sequenced to estimate repertoire size and the extent of clonotype sharing between individuals. To increase sequencing depth and limit assay-specific biases, TCR repertoire library preparation and sequencing were carried out by different laboratories using diverse techniques. Each donor's leukapheresis produced roughly between about 0.8 and 10 billion PBMCs. Points the paper makes about the study in general: Based on pairwise subsampling, the degree of clonotype sharing among donors was expected to be affected by sequencing depth. Sampling was restricted to blood, and TCR repertoires in tissues likely differ from the TCR repertoires found in blood. The genetic and exposure-history diversity represented was limited by the small number of donors.

CDR1 and CDR2 (MNHEY, SMNVEV) derive from the germline V gene (reference sequence). Taken from cysteine to phenylalanine, the CDR3 has 15 residues. Kept here is only the CDR3 DNA, which spans 45 bases and is read in frame from base 1. At the junction V is shortened by 2 bases and J by 1 base; bases outside the gene matches: 3. Using the deep immunoSEQ assay, multiplex PCR amplified TCR CDR3 regions from genomic DNA. Extracted genomic DNA from each cell subset was spread evenly across all wells of several immunoSEQ 96-well plates, with each plate serving as a replicate. For unsorted PBMC, about 300 ng genomic DNA, equal to 32,000 or so T cell genomes, was loaded into each replicate PCR. Genomic DNA from unsorted PBMC was sequenced over ten immunoSEQ deep assay plates. Purified libraries were quantified with a Qubit 3.0 fluorometer, sized on a Bioanalyzer 2100, and re-quantified with the KAPA Library Quantification kit. Every immunoSEQ 96-well plate was sequenced on a dedicated single-read 150-cycle Illumina NextSeq 550 flow cell. In the source study's methods: Because only junctional sequences without quality scores were contained in the immunoSEQ output, filtering matching that applied to full-length reads could not be performed. To assign V/J genes and CDR3, sequences were annotated using PyIR, a Python wrapper for IgBLAST v1.9, with IMGT germline references. Reads were filtered out if the reads had weak V/J assignments (E-value above 1e-6), no CDR3, stop codons, out-of-frame junctions, or ambiguous translated residues. V3J clonotypes were defined as sequences sharing an identical inferred V gene, J gene, and CDR3 amino acid sequence. To compute the percentage overlap between repertoires, the number of shared unique clonotypes was divided by the size of the smaller repertoire. Repertoire richness was assessed with RTK rarefaction, the Chao1 estimator, and Recon v2.1 estimates of unobserved clonotypes. TCRdb limited this immuneACCESS table to in-frame rearrangements with V and J called. A share of clones is missing; checked studies link under half to unresolved V genes, and the rest is unexplained. V, J and clone size are taken as reported in that table, and D and trimming were inferred from the DNA itself. The sample profile shows about 490,000 clones; 70% to 80% of them were found once. The ten largest clones represent 10% to 15% of the sample.

This TCR derives from a woman aged 40 to 49 in good health. Some clones in this sample may be carry-over from other donors' samples. Sample: PBMCs. The chain was built from TRBV27 and TRBJ2-5; TRBD2 lines up with 8 middle nucleotides. The CDR3 in this case is CASSLSLAGQETQYF. The DNA sequence reads TGTGCCAGCAGTTTAAGTCTAGCGGGCCAAGAGACCCAGTACTTC.